This section outlines one T cell receptor beta chain sequence together with its context. The sample originates from a study of blood T cell repertoires in COVID-19. In the study overall: Researchers got acute and convalescent COVID-19 samples from the United States, Italy and Spain. The analysed material was cDNA or gDNA that came from T cells, B-cell-depleted T cells, or PBMCs.

The V gene end was trimmed by 5 bases and the J gene end by 5 bases; junction bases not matched to a gene: 10. Germline V gene sequence: CDR1 LNHDA, CDR2 SQIVND (reference sequence). The length of the CDR3 is 16 residues. Authors' methods: Using reference gene primer amplification, nucleated cell counts were estimated. TCRdb's copy holds only in-frame clones and misses some; the assay was immunoSEQ multiplex PCR. V and J calls plus clone size are reproduced from that table; the DNA served to infer D and trimming. The sample consists of tens of thousands of clones, approximately 77% of them appearing once.

This sequence was found in a man older than 75 with active or convalescent COVID-19. Source material: peripheral blood. The V gene is TRBV19, the J gene TRBJ2-7; 12 nucleotides align to TRBD2. CDR3 sequence (DNA): TGTGCCAGTAGTGTTGAACTTGGACTAGCGGGAAACGAGCAGTACTTC. This gives the protein CASSVELGLAGNEQYF.